The TCR beta chain under discussion was sequenced for a study of Ad26.COV2.S vaccination and SARS-CoV-2 variants. Overall study: A participant enrolled in the COV1001 Ad26.COV2.S trial arm provided the sample. Whole-study findings and limits: There was reportedly substantial breadth in spike-specific CD8+ and CD4+ T cell responses after vaccination.

Germline loops: CDR1 MNHEY, CDR2 SVGAGI. CDR3 length: 15 amino acids. Treatment of the sample: approximately 18 received Ad26.COV2.S at low or high dose, single or two shots; 5 received placebo; per-sample allocation not given. Specimens were obtained on day 63 following the first vaccine or placebo injection. The individual, an adult aged 18-55 years, was a donor in Boston. Profiled with immunoSEQ multiplex PCR; TCRdb holds only in-frame clones, not every one. The sample has under 550,000 clones, roughly 90% seen once. Regarding this clone: Its antigen is unknown. Germline is not matched at one junction end, which may reflect a read error.

The sequence derives from a person between 18 and 59 years old who received the Ad26.COV2.S COVID-19 vaccine or a placebo. The material sequenced was peripheral blood, taken in a trial of Ad26.COV2.S vaccine versus placebo. The chain combines TRBV6-5 with TRBJ1-5; D gene uncertain. The CDR3 reads CATSRTTRGNQPQHF. CDR3 nucleotides: TGTGCCACCAGTCGGACTACCCGAGGCAATCAGCCCCAGCATTTT.